The T cell receptor beta chain described here comes from a study of CD8 T cells in ankylosing spondylitis. To note about this clonotype: The antigen is undetermined.

Study-level findings and limits: Blood from ankylosing spondylitis patients appeared to carry a characteristic roughly 8-variant TCR beta motif.

TCRdb redid the calling of the 5' RACE reads with MiXCR, one entry per CDR3 protein. The table includes fewer than 180,000 distinct CDR3 sequences, 44% detected once. This CDR3 spans 13 amino acids. The V gene's germline CDR1 is DFQATT and CDR2 SNEGSKA (reference sequence). Trimming pared 0 bases from V and 2 bases from J, leaving 8 bases between. This receptor was taken from a male donor with ankylosing spondylitis. The sequencing input was synovial fluid, either unsorted or a sorted T cell fraction (not recorded which). The rearrangement uses TRBV20-1 and TRBJ2-7; D gene unclear. CDR3 nucleotide sequence: TGCAGTGCTAGAGATCGTGCAGCCTACGAGCAGTACTTC. Protein product: CSARDRAAYEQYF.